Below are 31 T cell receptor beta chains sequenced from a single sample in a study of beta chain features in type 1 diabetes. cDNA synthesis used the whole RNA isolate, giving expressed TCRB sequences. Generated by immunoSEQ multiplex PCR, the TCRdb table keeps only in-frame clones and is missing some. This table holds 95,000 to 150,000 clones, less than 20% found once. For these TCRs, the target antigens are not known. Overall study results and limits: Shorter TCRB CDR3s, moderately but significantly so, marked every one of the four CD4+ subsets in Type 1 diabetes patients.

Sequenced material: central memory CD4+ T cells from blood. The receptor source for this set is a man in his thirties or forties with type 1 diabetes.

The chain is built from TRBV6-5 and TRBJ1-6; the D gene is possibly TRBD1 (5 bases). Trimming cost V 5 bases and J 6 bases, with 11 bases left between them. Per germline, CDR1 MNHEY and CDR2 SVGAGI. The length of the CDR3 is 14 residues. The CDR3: CASSRDGSNSPLHF. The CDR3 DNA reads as TGTGCCAGCAGTCGGGACGGAAGTAATTCACCCCTCCACTTT.

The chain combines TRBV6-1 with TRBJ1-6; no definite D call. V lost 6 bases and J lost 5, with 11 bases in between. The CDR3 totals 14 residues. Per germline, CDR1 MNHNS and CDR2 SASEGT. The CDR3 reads CASRAGSHNSPLHF. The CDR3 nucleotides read TGTGCCAGCAGAGCCGGGAGCCATAATTCACCCCTCCACTTT.

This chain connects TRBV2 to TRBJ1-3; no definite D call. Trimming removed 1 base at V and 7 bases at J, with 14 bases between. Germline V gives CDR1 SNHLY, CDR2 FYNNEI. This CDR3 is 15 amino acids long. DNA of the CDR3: TGTGCCAGCAGTGAAGACCGGGGTTTCGGTAACACCATATATTTT. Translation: CASSEDRGFGNTIYF.

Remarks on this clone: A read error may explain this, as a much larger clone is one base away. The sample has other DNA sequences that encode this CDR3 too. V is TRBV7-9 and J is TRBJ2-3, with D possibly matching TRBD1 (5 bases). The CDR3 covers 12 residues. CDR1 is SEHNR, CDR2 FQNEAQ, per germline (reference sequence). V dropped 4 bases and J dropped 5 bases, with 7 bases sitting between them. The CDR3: CASSSQGDTQYF. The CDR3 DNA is TGTGCCAGCAGCTCGCAGGGAGATACGCAGTATTTT.

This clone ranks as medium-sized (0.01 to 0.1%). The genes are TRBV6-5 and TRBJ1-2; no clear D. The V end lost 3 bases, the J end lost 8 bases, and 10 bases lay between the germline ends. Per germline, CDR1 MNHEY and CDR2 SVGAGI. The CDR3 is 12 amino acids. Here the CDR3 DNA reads TGTGCCAGCAGTTATGGGCCTTGGGGCTACACCTTC. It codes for CASSYGPWGYTF.

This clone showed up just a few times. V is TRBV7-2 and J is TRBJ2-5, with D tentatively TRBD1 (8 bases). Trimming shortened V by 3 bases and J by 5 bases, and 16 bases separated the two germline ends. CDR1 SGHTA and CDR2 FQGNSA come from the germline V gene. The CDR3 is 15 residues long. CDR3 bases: TGTGCCAGCAGCTTCCTAGACAGGGGAGGGGAGACCCAGTACTTC. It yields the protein CASSFLDRGGETQYF.

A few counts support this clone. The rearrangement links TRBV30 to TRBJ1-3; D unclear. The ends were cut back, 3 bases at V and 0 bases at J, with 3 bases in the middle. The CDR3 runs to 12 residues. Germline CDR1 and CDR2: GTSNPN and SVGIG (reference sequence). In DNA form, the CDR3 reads TGTGCCTGGAGCCTCTCTGGAAACACCATATATTTT. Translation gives CAWSLSGNTIYF.

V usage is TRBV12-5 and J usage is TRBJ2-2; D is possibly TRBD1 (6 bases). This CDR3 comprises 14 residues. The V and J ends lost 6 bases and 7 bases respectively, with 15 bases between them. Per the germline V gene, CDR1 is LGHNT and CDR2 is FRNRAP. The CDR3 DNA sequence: TGTGCTAGTGGCGATTCACAGGGAAGCGGGGAGCTGTTTTTT. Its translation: CASGDSQGSGELFF.

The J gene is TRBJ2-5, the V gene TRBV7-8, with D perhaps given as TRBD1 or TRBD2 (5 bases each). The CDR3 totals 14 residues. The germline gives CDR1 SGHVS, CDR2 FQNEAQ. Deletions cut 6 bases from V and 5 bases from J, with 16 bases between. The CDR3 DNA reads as TGTGCCAGCAGTACCGGGCAGGGACGGGAGACCCAGTACTTC. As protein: CASSTGQGRETQYF.

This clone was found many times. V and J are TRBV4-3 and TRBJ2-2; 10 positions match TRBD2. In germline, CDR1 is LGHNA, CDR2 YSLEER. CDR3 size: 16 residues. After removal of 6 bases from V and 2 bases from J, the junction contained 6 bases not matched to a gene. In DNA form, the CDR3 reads TGCGCCAGCAGGATTAGCGGGGGGCCCAACACCGGGGAGCTGTTTTTT. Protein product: CASRISGGPNTGELFF.

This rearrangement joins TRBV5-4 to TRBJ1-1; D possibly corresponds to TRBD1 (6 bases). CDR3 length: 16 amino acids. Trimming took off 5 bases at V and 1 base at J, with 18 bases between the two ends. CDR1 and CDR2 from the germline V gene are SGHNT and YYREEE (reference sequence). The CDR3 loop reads CASSSGTPKQNTEAFF. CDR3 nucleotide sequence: TGTGCCAGCAGTTCCGGGACACCAAAACAGAACACTGAAGCTTTCTTT. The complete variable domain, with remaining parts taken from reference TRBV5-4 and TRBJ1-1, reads ETGVTQSPTHLIKTRGQQVTLRCSSQSGHNTVSWYQQALGQGPQFIFQYYREEENGRGNFPPRFSGLQFPNYSSELNVNALELDDSALYLCASSSGTPKQNTEAFFGQGTRLTVV.

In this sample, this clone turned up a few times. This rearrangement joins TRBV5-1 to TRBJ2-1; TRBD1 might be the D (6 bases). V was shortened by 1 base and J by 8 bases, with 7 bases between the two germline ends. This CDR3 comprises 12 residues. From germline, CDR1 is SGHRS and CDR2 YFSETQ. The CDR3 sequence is CASSLSGDEQFF. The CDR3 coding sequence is TGCGCCAGCAGCTTGTCAGGGGATGAGCAGTTCTTC.

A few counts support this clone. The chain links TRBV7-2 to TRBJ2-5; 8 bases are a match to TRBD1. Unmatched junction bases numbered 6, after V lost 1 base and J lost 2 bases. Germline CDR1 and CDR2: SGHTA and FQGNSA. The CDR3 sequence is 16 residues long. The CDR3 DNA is TGTGCCAGCAGCTTAGGTGTCGGGACAGGACAAGAGACCCAGTACTTC. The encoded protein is CASSLGVGTGQETQYF. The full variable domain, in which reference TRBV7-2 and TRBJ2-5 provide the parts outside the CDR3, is GAGVSQSPSNKVTEKGKDVELRCDPISGHTALYWYRQSLGQGLEFLIYFQGNSAPDKSGLPSDRFSAERTGGSVSTLTIQRTQQEDSAVYLCASSLGVGTGQETQYFGPGTRLLVL.

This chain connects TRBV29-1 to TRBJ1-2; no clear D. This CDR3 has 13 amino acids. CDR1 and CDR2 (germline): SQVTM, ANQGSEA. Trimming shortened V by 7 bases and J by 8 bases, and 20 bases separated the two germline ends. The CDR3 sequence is CSAAEQTLGGYTF. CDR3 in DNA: TGCAGCGCAGCCGAGCAGACCCTGGGGGGCTACACCTTC.

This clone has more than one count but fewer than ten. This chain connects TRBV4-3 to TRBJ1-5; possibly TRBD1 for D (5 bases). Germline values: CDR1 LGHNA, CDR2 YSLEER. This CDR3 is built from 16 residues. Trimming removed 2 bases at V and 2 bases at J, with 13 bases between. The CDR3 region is CASSQRWGRGNQPQHF. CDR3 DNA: TGCGCCAGCAGCCAACGATGGGGCCGGGGCAATCAGCCCCAGCATTTT.

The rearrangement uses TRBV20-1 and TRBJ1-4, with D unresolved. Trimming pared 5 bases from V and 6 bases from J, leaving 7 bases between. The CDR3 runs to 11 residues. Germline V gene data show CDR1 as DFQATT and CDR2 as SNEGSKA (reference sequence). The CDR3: CSASDHEKLFF. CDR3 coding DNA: TGCAGTGCTTCCGACCATGAAAAACTGTTTTTT.

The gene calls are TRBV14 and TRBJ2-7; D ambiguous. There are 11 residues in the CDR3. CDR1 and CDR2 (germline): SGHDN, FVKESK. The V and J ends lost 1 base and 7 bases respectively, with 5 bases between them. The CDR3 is CASSQATEQYF. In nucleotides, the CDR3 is TGTGCCAGCAGCCAAGCCACTGAGCAGTACTTC. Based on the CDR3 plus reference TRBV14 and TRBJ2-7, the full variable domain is EAGVTQFPSHSVIEKGQTVTLRCDPISGHDNLYWYRRVMGKEIKFLLHFVKESKQDESGMPNNRFLAERTGGTYSTLKVQPAELEDSGVYFCASSQATEQYFGPGTRLTVT.

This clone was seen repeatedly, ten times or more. In DNA form, the CDR3 reads TGCAGCGTCCGACAGGGGAGCTATGGCTACACCTTC. It encodes CSVRQGSYGYTF. This rearrangement joins TRBV29-1 to TRBJ1-2; TRBD1 agrees at 8 bases. The CDR3 contains 12 residues. Germline V CDR1 and CDR2: SQVTM, ANQGSEA. V shed 6 bases, J shed 4 bases, and the junction held 4 bases outside the gene matches.

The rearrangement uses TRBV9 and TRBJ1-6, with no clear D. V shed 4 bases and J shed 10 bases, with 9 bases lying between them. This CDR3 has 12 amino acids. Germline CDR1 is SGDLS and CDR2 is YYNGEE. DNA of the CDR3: TGTGCCAGCAGCTCCGCTAGCTCACCCCTCCACTTT. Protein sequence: CASSSASSPLHF.

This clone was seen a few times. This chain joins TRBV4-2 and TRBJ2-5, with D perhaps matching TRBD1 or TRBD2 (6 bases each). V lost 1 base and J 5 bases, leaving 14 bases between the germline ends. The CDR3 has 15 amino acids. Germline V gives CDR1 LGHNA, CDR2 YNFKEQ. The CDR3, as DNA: TGTGCCAGCAGCCAAGGGCTACGAGGGGGGGAGACCCAGTACTTC. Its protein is CASSQGLRGGETQYF.

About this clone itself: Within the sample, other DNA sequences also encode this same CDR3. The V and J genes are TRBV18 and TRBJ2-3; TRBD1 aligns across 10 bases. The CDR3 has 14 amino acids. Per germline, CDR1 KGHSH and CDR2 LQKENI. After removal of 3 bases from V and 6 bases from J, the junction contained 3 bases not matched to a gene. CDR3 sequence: CASSPGQGRDTQYF. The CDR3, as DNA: TGTGCCAGCTCACCGGGACAGGGGCGGGATACGCAGTATTTT.

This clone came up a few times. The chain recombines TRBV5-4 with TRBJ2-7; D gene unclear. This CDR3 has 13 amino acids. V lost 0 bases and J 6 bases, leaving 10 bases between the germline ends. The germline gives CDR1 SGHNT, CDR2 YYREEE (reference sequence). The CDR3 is CASSLDRAGEQYF. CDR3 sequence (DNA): TGTGCCAGCAGCTTGGATCGCGCAGGCGAGCAGTACTTC. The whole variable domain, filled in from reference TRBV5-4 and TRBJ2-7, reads ETGVTQSPTHLIKTRGQQVTLRCSSQSGHNTVSWYQQALGQGPQFIFQYYREEENGRGNFPPRFSGLQFPNYSSELNVNALELDDSALYLCASSLDRAGEQYFGPGTRLTVT.

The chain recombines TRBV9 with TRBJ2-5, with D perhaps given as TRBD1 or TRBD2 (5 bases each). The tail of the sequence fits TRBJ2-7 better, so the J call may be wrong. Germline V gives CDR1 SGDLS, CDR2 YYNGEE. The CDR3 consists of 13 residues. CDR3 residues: CASANGTYYEQYF. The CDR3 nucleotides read TGTGCCAGCGCTAACGGGACGTACTACGAGCAGTACTTC.

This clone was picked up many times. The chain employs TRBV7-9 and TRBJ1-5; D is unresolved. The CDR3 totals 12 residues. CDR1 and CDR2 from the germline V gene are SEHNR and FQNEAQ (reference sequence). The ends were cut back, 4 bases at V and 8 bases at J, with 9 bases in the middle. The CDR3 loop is CASSSLGKPQHF. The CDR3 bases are TGTGCCAGCAGCTCGCTAGGGAAGCCCCAGCATTTT.

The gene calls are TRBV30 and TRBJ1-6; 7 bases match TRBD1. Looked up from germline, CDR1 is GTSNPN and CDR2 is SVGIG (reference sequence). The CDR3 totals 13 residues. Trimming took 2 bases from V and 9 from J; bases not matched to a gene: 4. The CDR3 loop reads CAWSWDSSSPLHF. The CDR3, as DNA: TGTGCCTGGAGTTGGGACAGCTCTTCACCCCTCCACTTT.

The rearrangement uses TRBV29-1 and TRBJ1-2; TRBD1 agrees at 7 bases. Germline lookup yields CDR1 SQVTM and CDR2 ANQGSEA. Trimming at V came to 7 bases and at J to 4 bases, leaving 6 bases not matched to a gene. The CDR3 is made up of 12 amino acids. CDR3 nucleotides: TGCAGCGCCGGGACAGCAATCTATGGCTACACCTTC. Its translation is CSAGTAIYGYTF.

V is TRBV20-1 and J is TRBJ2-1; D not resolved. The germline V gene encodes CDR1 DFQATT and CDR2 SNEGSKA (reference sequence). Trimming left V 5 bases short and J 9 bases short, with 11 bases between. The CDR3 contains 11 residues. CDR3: CSAAVLVEQFF. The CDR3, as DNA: TGCAGTGCTGCTGTTTTGGTTGAGCAGTTCTTC.

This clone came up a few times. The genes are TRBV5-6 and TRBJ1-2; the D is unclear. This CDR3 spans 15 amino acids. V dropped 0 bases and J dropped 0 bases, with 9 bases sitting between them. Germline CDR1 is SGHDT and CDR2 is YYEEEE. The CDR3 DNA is TGTGCCAGCAGCTTGGAGGGCAGCTCTAACTATGGCTACACCTTC. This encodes CASSLEGSSNYGYTF.

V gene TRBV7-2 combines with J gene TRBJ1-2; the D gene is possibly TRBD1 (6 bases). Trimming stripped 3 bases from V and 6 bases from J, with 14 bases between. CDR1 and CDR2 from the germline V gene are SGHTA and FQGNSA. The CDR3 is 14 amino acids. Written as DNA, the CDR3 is TGTGCCAGCAGCTTCACAGGGATCGGGCATGGCTACACCTTC. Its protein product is CASSFTGIGHGYTF.

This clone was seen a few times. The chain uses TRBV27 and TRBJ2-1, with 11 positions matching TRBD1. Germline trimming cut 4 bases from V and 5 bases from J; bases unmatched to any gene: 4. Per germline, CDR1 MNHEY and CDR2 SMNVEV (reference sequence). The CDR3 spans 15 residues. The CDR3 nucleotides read TGTGCCAGCAGTTCCGGGACAGGGGGACACAATGAGCAGTTCTTC. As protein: CASSSGTGGHNEQFF.

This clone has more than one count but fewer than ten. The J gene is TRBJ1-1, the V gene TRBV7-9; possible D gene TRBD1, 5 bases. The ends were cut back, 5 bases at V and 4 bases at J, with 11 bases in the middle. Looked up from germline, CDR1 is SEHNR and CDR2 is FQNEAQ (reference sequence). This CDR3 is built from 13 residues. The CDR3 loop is CASSPRGGTEAFF. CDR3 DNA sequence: TGTGCCAGCAGCCCTCGCGGGGGCACTGAAGCTTTCTTT.